These T cell receptor beta chains were read from a single sample in a study of shared clonotypes between healthy human individuals. Produced via immunoSEQ multiplex PCR; TCRdb's table is partial and in-frame only. The sample records some 2,500,000 clones, approximately 90% being singletons. Sequencing used naive CD4+ T cells from PBMCs. The receptors come from a man in his late teens or twenties in good health. Some clones in this sample may be carry-over from other donors' samples. Each CDR3 is given with its conserved first and last residue. Fields, in order: V gene, clone size, J gene, D gene, CDR3 protein, CDR3 DNA. A D gene is named only where the DNA matches it firmly. A row's size may be missing; if present it is once, few, many or a size class.

v_call: TRBV28
clone_size: .
j_call: TRBJ2-2
d_call: .
cdr3_aa: CATTPSWSGELFF
cdr3_nt: TGTGCCACCACCCCTTCCTGGTCCGGGGAGCTGTTTTTT

v_call: TRBV28
clone_size: .
j_call: TRBJ1-1
d_call: .
cdr3_aa: CASSLNPVPTAAFF
cdr3_nt: TGTGCCAGCAGTTTAAACCCAGTCCCAACGGCGGCTTTCTTT

v_call: TRBV15
clone_size: .
j_call: TRBJ1-5
d_call: .
cdr3_aa: CATSRYSYQPQHF
cdr3_nt: TGTGCCACCAGCAGATACAGCTATCAGCCCCAGCATTTT

v_call: TRBV7-8
clone_size: .
j_call: TRBJ1-2
d_call: TRBD1
cdr3_aa: CASSPSTGTGNYGYTF
cdr3_nt: TGTGCCAGCAGCCCCAGCACCGGGACAGGGAACTATGGCTACACCTTC

v_call: TRBV7-2
clone_size: .
j_call: TRBJ1-4
d_call: .
cdr3_aa: CASSPRRQGNEKLFF
cdr3_nt: TGTGCCAGCAGCCCCCGGCGGCAGGGTAATGAAAAACTGTTTTTT

v_call: TRBV2
clone_size: .
j_call: TRBJ1-4
d_call: .
cdr3_aa: CASRRLPGEKLFF
cdr3_nt: TGTGCCAGCAGGCGTCTCCCTGGTGAAAAACTGTTTTTT

v_call: TRBV27
clone_size: .
j_call: TRBJ1-6
d_call: .
cdr3_aa: CASSRTKSPLHF
cdr3_nt: TGTGCCAGCAGTAGGACCAAGTCACCCCTCCACTTT

v_call: TRBV5-1
clone_size: .
j_call: TRBJ2-3
d_call: TRBD2
cdr3_aa: CASSLGAGAGANTQYF
cdr3_nt: TGCGCCAGCAGCTTGGGAGCGGGGGCGGGTGCGAATACGCAGTATTTT

v_call: TRBV5-4
clone_size: .
j_call: TRBJ2-1
d_call: TRBD2
cdr3_aa: CASSASSGSYQEQFF
cdr3_nt: TGTGCCAGCAGCGCATCTAGCGGGAGTTATCAGGAGCAGTTCTTC

v_call: TRBV7-3
clone_size: .
j_call: TRBJ2-2
d_call: TRBD2
cdr3_aa: CASSLVGLGSTGELFF
cdr3_nt: TGTGCCAGCAGCTTAGTAGGACTAGGATCCACCGGGGAGCTGTTTTTT

v_call: TRBV25-1
clone_size: .
j_call: TRBJ2-7
d_call: .
cdr3_aa: CASSAHGGRLSEQYF
cdr3_nt: TGTGCCAGCAGTGCTCATGGGGGACGACTCAGCGAGCAGTACTTC

v_call: TRBV19
clone_size: .
j_call: TRBJ2-3
d_call: TRBD1
cdr3_aa: CASSVDRGVEDTQYF
cdr3_nt: TGTGCCAGTAGTGTGGACAGGGGAGTTGAAGATACGCAGTATTTT

v_call: TRBV7-9
clone_size: .
j_call: TRBJ2-3
d_call: .
cdr3_aa: CASSLTQITTTDTQYF
cdr3_nt: TGTGCCAGCAGCTTAACCCAGATTACTACCACAGATACGCAGTATTTT

v_call: TRBV11-2
clone_size: .
j_call: TRBJ2-7
d_call: .
cdr3_aa: CASSLKFGDNSYEQYF
cdr3_nt: TGTGCCAGCAGCTTAAAATTCGGGGACAACTCCTACGAGCAGTACTTC

v_call: TRBV5-1
clone_size: .
j_call: TRBJ2-1
d_call: .
cdr3_aa: CASSLVATSYNEQFF
cdr3_nt: TGCGCCAGCAGCTTGGTAGCGACCTCCTACAATGAGCAGTTCTTC

v_call: TRBV9
clone_size: once
j_call: TRBJ2-5
d_call: .
cdr3_aa: CASSVGFQETQYF
cdr3_nt: TGTGCCAGCAGCGTAGGGTTCCAAGAGACCCAGTACTTC

v_call: TRBV10-1
clone_size: .
j_call: TRBJ2-1
d_call: .
cdr3_aa: CASSRRNSYNEQFF
cdr3_nt: TGCGCCAGCAGTCGGCGGAACTCCTACAATGAGCAGTTCTTC

v_call: TRBV4-2
clone_size: once
j_call: TRBJ2-7
d_call: TRBD2
cdr3_aa: CASSQDWLSSGKRPTKIYEQYF
cdr3_nt: TGTGCCAGCAGCCAAGATTGGTTGAGTAGCGGGAAGCGGCCGACGAAAATCTACGAGCAGTACTTC

v_call: TRBV18
clone_size: few
j_call: TRBJ2-1
d_call: TRBD2
cdr3_aa: CASSPSLAGVSQEQFF
cdr3_nt: TGTGCCAGCTCACCGTCCCTAGCGGGAGTTTCCCAGGAGCAGTTCTTC

v_call: TRBV25-1
clone_size: .
j_call: TRBJ2-3
d_call: TRBD2
cdr3_aa: CATGGASGSWDTQYF
cdr3_nt: TGTGCCACCGGCGGGGCTAGCGGTAGTTGGGATACGCAGTATTTT

v_call: TRBV7-9
clone_size: .
j_call: TRBJ1-2
d_call: .
cdr3_aa: CASSLVNYGYTF
cdr3_nt: TGTGCCAGCAGCTTAGTCAACTATGGCTACACCTTC

v_call: TRBV9
clone_size: .
j_call: TRBJ2-2
d_call: .
cdr3_aa: CASSLRAVNTGELFF
cdr3_nt: TGTGCCAGCAGCCTGAGGGCGGTTAACACCGGGGAGCTGTTTTTT

v_call: TRBV28
clone_size: .
j_call: TRBJ2-6
d_call: TRBD1
cdr3_aa: CASSRTGAGANVLTF
cdr3_nt: TGTGCCAGCAGCAGGACAGGGGCTGGGGCCAACGTCCTGACTTTC

v_call: TRBV7-2
clone_size: .
j_call: TRBJ1-1
d_call: .
cdr3_aa: CASSLASVGGLNTEAFF
cdr3_nt: TGTGCCAGCAGCTTAGCGTCCGTTGGCGGCTTGAACACTGAAGCTTTCTTT

v_call: TRBV7-3
clone_size: .
j_call: TRBJ2-3
d_call: TRBD2
cdr3_aa: CASSLTGLAGGDTQYF
cdr3_nt: TGTGCCAGCAGCTTAACCGGACTAGCGGGAGGTGATACGCAGTATTTT

v_call: TRBV5-4
clone_size: .
j_call: TRBJ2-7
d_call: .
cdr3_aa: CASSSGRGDEQYF
cdr3_nt: TGTGCCAGCAGCTCCGGACGAGGGGACGAGCAGTACTTC

v_call: TRBV7-6
clone_size: .
j_call: TRBJ2-4
d_call: TRBD1
cdr3_aa: CASSLGQGMGQYF
cdr3_nt: TGTGCCAGCAGCTTAGGACAGGGGATGGGTCAGTACTTC

v_call: TRBV18
clone_size: .
j_call: TRBJ1-1
d_call: .
cdr3_aa: CASSPKTRAGAEAFF
cdr3_nt: TGTGCCAGCTCACCAAAGACAAGGGCCGGCGCTGAAGCTTTCTTT

v_call: TRBV28
clone_size: .
j_call: TRBJ1-2
d_call: .
cdr3_aa: CASSLSQGFVGYTF
cdr3_nt: TGTGCCAGCAGTTTATCTCAGGGTTTTGTCGGCTACACCTTC

v_call: TRBV5-1
clone_size: .
j_call: TRBJ1-1
d_call: .
cdr3_aa: CASSSEAVMNTEAFF
cdr3_nt: TGCGCCAGCAGCTCGGAGGCAGTGATGAACACTGAAGCTTTCTTT

v_call: TRBV28
clone_size: once
j_call: TRBJ1-2
d_call: TRBD1
cdr3_aa: CASRKRTGPLSGYTF
cdr3_nt: TGTGCCAGCAGGAAGCGGACAGGTCCCCTGTCTGGCTACACCTTC

v_call: TRBV12-5
clone_size: .
j_call: TRBJ2-1
d_call: TRBD2
cdr3_aa: CASGLVLGTSADNEQFF
cdr3_nt: TGTGCTAGTGGTTTGGTACTAGGGACTAGCGCCGACAATGAGCAGTTCTTC

v_call: TRBV7-3
clone_size: .
j_call: TRBJ2-2
d_call: TRBD2
cdr3_aa: CASSLMGGEWNTGELFF
cdr3_nt: TGTGCCAGCAGCCTAATGGGAGGGGAGTGGAACACCGGGGAGCTGTTTTTT

v_call: TRBV21-1
clone_size: .
j_call: TRBJ2-3
d_call: .
cdr3_aa: CASTYRCTDTQYF
cdr3_nt: .

v_call: TRBV7-8
clone_size: .
j_call: TRBJ1-2
d_call: TRBD1
cdr3_aa: CASSWDRGYYGYTF
cdr3_nt: TGTGCCAGCAGCTGGGACAGGGGGTACTATGGCTACACCTTC

v_call: TRBV4-1
clone_size: .
j_call: TRBJ2-5
d_call: .
cdr3_aa: CASSQREGAARETQYF
cdr3_nt: TGCGCCAGCAGCCAAAGGGAGGGGGCCGCCCGGGAGACCCAGTACTTC

v_call: TRBV5-1
clone_size: .
j_call: TRBJ2-5
d_call: .
cdr3_aa: CASSSAIGETQYF
cdr3_nt: TGCGCCAGCAGCTCCGCTATCGGGGAGACCCAGTACTTC

v_call: TRBV9
clone_size: .
j_call: TRBJ2-1
d_call: TRBD2
cdr3_aa: CASSPTSGRTYNEQFF
cdr3_nt: TGTGCCAGCAGCCCGACTAGCGGGAGAACCTACAATGAGCAGTTCTTC

v_call: TRBV1
clone_size: .
j_call: TRBJ2-5
d_call: .
cdr3_aa: CTSRWTEETQYF
cdr3_nt: TGCACCAGCAGATGGACAGAGGAGACCCAGTACTTC

v_call: TRBV15
clone_size: .
j_call: TRBJ2-1
d_call: TRBD2
cdr3_aa: CATSRDTGLAIDEQFF
cdr3_nt: TGTGCCACCAGCAGAGATACGGGACTAGCTATCGATGAGCAGTTCTTC

v_call: TRBV14
clone_size: .
j_call: TRBJ2-7
d_call: .
cdr3_aa: CASSQARFLFYEQYF
cdr3_nt: TGTGCCAGCAGCCAAGCCAGGTTTTTATTCTACGAGCAGTACTTC

v_call: TRBV27
clone_size: .
j_call: TRBJ2-3
d_call: .
cdr3_aa: CASSSPHSPDTQYF
cdr3_nt: TGTGCCAGCAGTTCCCCCCACAGTCCAGATACGCAGTATTTT

v_call: TRBV6-1
clone_size: .
j_call: TRBJ2-1
d_call: .
cdr3_aa: CASGGGRALYNEQFF
cdr3_nt: TGTGCCAGCGGGGGGGGCAGGGCCCTATACAATGAGCAGTTCTTC

v_call: TRBV29-1
clone_size: .
j_call: TRBJ1-1
d_call: TRBD1
cdr3_aa: CSVPTRQGAANTEAFF
cdr3_nt: TGCAGCGTTCCAACCCGACAGGGGGCGGCGAACACTGAAGCTTTCTTT

v_call: TRBV6-1
clone_size: .
j_call: TRBJ2-1
d_call: .
cdr3_aa: CASSETGGRGEQFF
cdr3_nt: TGTGCCAGCAGTGAAACGGGCGGTCGGGGTGAGCAGTTCTTC

v_call: TRBV5-1
clone_size: .
j_call: TRBJ2-3
d_call: TRBD2
cdr3_aa: CASSDQIAGGRTQYF
cdr3_nt: TGCGCCAGCAGCGATCAAATAGCGGGAGGGCGTACGCAGTATTTT

v_call: TRBV7-2
clone_size: few
j_call: TRBJ1-1
d_call: .
cdr3_aa: CASNIIANTEAFF
cdr3_nt: TGTGCCAGCAACATTATTGCGAACACTGAAGCTTTCTTT

v_call: TRBV6-1
clone_size: .
j_call: TRBJ2-7
d_call: TRBD1
cdr3_aa: CASSRWTGLDREQYF
cdr3_nt: TGTGCCAGCAGCCGGTGGACAGGGTTGGATCGCGAGCAGTACTTC

v_call: TRBV2
clone_size: .
j_call: TRBJ2-5
d_call: .
cdr3_aa: CASSGDRYQETQYF
cdr3_nt: TGTGCCAGCAGTGGTGACAGATACCAAGAGACCCAGTACTTC

v_call: TRBV5-8
clone_size: once
j_call: TRBJ2-7
d_call: .
cdr3_aa: CASSVVSHSYEQYF
cdr3_nt: TGTGCCAGCAGCGTCGTCAGTCACTCCTACGAGCAGTACTTC

v_call: TRBV28
clone_size: .
j_call: TRBJ2-7
d_call: .
cdr3_aa: CASSSGYEQYF
cdr3_nt: TGTGCCAGCAGTTCCGGATACGAGCAGTACTTC